This TCR beta chain was found in a study of Ad26.COV2.S vaccination and SARS-CoV-2 variants. Study-level background: Donor joined the COV1001 Ad26.COV2.S trial arm.

Trimming cost V 5 bases and J 0 bases, with 16 bases left between them. The CDR3 totals 16 residues. Germline CDR1 reads SEHNR; CDR2 reads FQNEAQ (reference sequence). In its sample, this clone was seen once. Its specificity is not known. The repertoire was sequenced with immunoSEQ multiplex PCR; TCRdb's copy has only in-frame clones and lacks some. The data show around 300,000 clones, with 90% seen just once and about 5% held by the top ten. This sample's treatment: 15 to 20 received Ad26.COV2.S at low or high dose, single or two shots; several received placebo; per-sample allocation not given. After the first vaccine or placebo injection, samples were drawn on day 63. Overall study results and limits: Following vaccination, spike-specific CD8+ and CD4+ T cell responses reportedly exhibited substantial breadth.

This chain links TRBV7-9 with TRBJ1-1; no reliable D call. This receptor was identified in a person between 18 and 65 years old who received the Ad26.COV2.S COVID-19 vaccine or a placebo. The starting material was peripheral blood, obtained in a trial of Ad26.COV2.S vaccine versus placebo. CDR3 residues: CASSPPRVGVNTEAFF. The CDR3 DNA follows: TGTGCCAGCAGCCCCCCACGGGTTGGGGTGAACACTGAAGCTTTCTTT.